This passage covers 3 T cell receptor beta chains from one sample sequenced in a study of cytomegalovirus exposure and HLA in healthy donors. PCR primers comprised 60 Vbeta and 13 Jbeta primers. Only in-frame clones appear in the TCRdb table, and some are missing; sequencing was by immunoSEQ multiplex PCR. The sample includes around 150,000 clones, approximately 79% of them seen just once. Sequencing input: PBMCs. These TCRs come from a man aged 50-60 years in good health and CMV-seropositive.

The CDR3 here is CASSLAGGYGTQYF. The DNA of the CDR3 is TGTGCCAGCAGCTTAGCCGGAGGGTACGGTACGCAGTATTTT. The chain links TRBV7-6 to TRBJ2-3; maybe TRBD2 (6 bases). The germline gives CDR1 SGHVS, CDR2 FNYEAQ. This CDR3 is built from 14 residues. V was trimmed by 0 bases and J by 8 bases, leaving 12 bases between them.

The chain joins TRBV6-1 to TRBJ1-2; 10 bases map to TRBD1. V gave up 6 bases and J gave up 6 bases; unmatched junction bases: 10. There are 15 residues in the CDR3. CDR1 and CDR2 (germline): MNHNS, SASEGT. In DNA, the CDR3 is TGTGCCAGCAGAGGGACAGGGGAGGTAGTGGATGGCTACACCTTC. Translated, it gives CASRGTGEVVDGYTF.

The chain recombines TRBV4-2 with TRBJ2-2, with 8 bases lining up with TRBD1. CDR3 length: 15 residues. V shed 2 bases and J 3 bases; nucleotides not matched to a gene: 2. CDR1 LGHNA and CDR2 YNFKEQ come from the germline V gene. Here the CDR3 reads CASSQKDRDTGELFF. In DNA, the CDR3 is TGTGCCAGCAGCCAAAAGGACAGGGACACCGGGGAGCTGTTTTTT.